These 3 T cell receptor beta chains came from one sample sequenced in a study of blood T cell repertoires in COVID-19. Profiled with immunoSEQ multiplex PCR; TCRdb holds only in-frame clones, not every one. The data contain about 190,000 clones, around 79% of them singletons. Material for sequencing was peripheral blood. The receptors derive from a woman aged 45-59 years with acute or convalescent COVID-19.

The chain has TRBV27 and TRBJ1-5, with TRBD1 identical over 9 bases. The CDR3 is made up of 16 amino acids. V gave up 5 bases and J gave up 0 bases; unmatched junction bases: 5. Germline lookup yields CDR1 MNHEY and CDR2 SMNVEV (reference sequence). Here the CDR3 reads CASSRGTGNSNQPQHF. The CDR3, as DNA: TGTGCCAGCAGTAGAGGGACAGGGAATAGCAATCAGCCCCAGCATTTT.

The DNA of the CDR3 is TGTGCCATCAGTTTAGGACTTTCACACACAGATACGCAGTATTTT. This translates into CAISLGLSHTDTQYF. The J gene is TRBJ2-3, the V gene TRBV10-3; maybe TRBD2 (5 bases). CDR1 is ENHRY and CDR2 is SYGVKD in the germline V gene. Trimming removed 5 bases at V and 2 bases at J, with 14 bases between. The CDR3 loop spans 15 amino acids.

The chain uses TRBV6-5 and TRBJ2-7; no clear D gene. Trimming removed 4 bases from V and 2 bases from J, with 9 bases in between. The CDR3 is 13 residues long. Germline V gene lookup returns CDR1 MNHEY and CDR2 SVGAGI. In DNA form, the CDR3 reads TGTGCCAGCAGTTCTAACGGAGCCTACGAGCAGTACTTC. This sequence encodes CASSSNGAYEQYF.